Shown below are 13 T cell receptor beta chains from a single sample sequenced in a study of blood T cell repertoires in COVID-19. The repertoire was sequenced with immunoSEQ multiplex PCR; TCRdb's copy has only in-frame clones and lacks some. The table has under 200,000 clones, roughly 82% seen once. Source material: peripheral blood. The receptors stem from a woman aged 55 to 70 with COVID-19, enrolled during active disease.

This chain uses TRBV19 with TRBJ2-2, with 8 bases identical to TRBD1. Germline V CDR1 and CDR2: LNHDA, SQIVND (reference sequence). The CDR3 consists of 19 residues. J lost 4 bases, V lost 4 bases, and 17 bases had no gene match. CDR3 sequence: CASSTLDPGGGGSTGELFF. CDR3 in DNA: TGTGCCAGTAGTACTTTGGACCCAGGGGGCGGTGGGTCCACCGGGGAGCTGTTTTTT. Using reference TRBV19 and TRBJ2-2 for the parts outside the CDR3, the full variable domain is DGGITQSPKYLFRKEGQNVTLSCEQNLNHDAMYWYRQDPGQGLRLIYYSQIVNDFQKGDIAEGYSVSREKKESFPLTVTSAQKNPTAFYLCASSTLDPGGGGSTGELFFGEGSRLTVL.

The chain couples TRBV5-4 to TRBJ1-1; D is undetermined. The ends were cut back, 1 base at V and 4 bases at J, with 17 bases in the middle. CDR1 and CDR2 from the germline V gene are SGHNT and YYREEE (reference sequence). The CDR3 runs to 16 residues. This chain's CDR3 is CASSLRWGGVGTEAFF. The CDR3 DNA follows: TGTGCCAGCAGCTTGAGATGGGGAGGCGTCGGCACTGAAGCTTTCTTT.

The chain joins TRBV19 to TRBJ2-3; 13 bases are shared with TRBD2. V shed 5 bases, J shed 9 bases, and the junction held 8 bases outside the gene matches. CDR3 length: 15 residues. Germline CDR1 and CDR2: LNHDA and SQIVND (reference sequence). The CDR3, as DNA: TGTGCCAGTAGTCCCGGGACTAGCGGGGCTATCACGCAGTATTTT. Its translation: CASSPGTSGAITQYF.

The rearrangement links TRBV4-1 to TRBJ1-2, with a tentative D call TRBD1 (5 bases). The V and J ends lost 6 bases and 8 bases respectively, with 22 bases between them. CDR3 size: 15 residues. CDR1 and CDR2 (germline): MGHRA, YSYEKL. In nucleotides, the CDR3 is TGCGCCAGCAGGGCCAGGGATACCCGACCTATGGGCTACACCTTC. Translation gives CASRARDTRPMGYTF.

The chain recombines TRBV6-2 or TRBV6-3 with TRBJ2-7, with D hard to call. With 6 bases removed from V and 5 bases from J, the gap between germline ends came to 11 bases. CDR3 length equals 12 residues. Germline CDR1 and CDR2: MNHEY and SVGEGT. DNA of the CDR3: TGTGCCAGCAGCCGAGGTCTGAACGAGCAGTACTTC. Encoded protein: CASSRGLNEQYF.

The CDR3 reads CASSLGRGAGTDTQYF. The CDR3 nucleotides read TGTGCCAGCAGCTTGGGGCGGGGCGCGGGGACAGATACGCAGTATTTT. The chain links TRBV5-4 to TRBJ2-3; tentative D call: TRBD2 (6 bases). Trimming pared 0 bases from V and 3 bases from J, leaving 14 bases between. This CDR3 is 16 amino acids long. Germline-derived CDR1 and CDR2 are SGHNT and YYREEE (reference sequence).

The chain recombines TRBV6-5 with TRBJ1-1; D remains unclear. CDR1 is MNHEY, CDR2 SVGAGI, per germline. This CDR3 contains 16 residues. The ends were cut back, 1 base at V and 1 base at J, with 13 bases in the middle. This chain's CDR3 is CASSYYPGHKNTEAFF. Here the CDR3 DNA reads TGTGCCAGCAGTTACTACCCTGGGCACAAGAACACTGAAGCTTTCTTT.

V gene TRBV18 combines with J gene TRBJ1-1, with 7 bases matching TRBD1. The ends lost 4 bases at V and 5 bases at J; junction bases unmatched: 1. CDR3 size: 12 residues. Germline loops: CDR1 KGHSH, CDR2 LQKENI. The CDR3 region is CASSLQGTEAFF. Written as DNA, the CDR3 is TGTGCCAGCTCACTACAGGGGACTGAAGCTTTCTTT.

V is TRBV6-4 and J is TRBJ2-1, with 7 nucleotides matching TRBD2. Germline V gene data show CDR1 as MRHNA and CDR2 as SNTAGT. V dropped 3 bases and J dropped 2; count of bases not matched to a gene: 4. There are 15 residues in the CDR3. CDR3 in amino acids: CASSEQAGTYNEQFF. The DNA for the CDR3 is TGTGCCAGCAGTGAGCAAGCGGGAACCTACAATGAGCAGTTCTTC.

V usage is TRBV7-2 and J usage is TRBJ2-3; 16 bases align to TRBD2. The CDR3 is 19 residues long. V dropped 6 bases and J dropped 0; count of bases not matched to a gene: 9. Germline V CDR1 and CDR2: SGHTA, FQGNSA. CDR3 sequence: CASSRIGTSGRVSTDTQYF. CDR3 DNA sequence: TGTGCCAGCAGTCGCATTGGGACTAGCGGGAGGGTTAGCACAGATACGCAGTATTTT.

The CDR3 reads CAWLRGQDSPLHF. The CDR3, as DNA: TGTGCCTGGCTGAGGGGGCAGGATTCACCCCTCCACTTT. This chain joins TRBV30 and TRBJ1-6; 7 nucleotides line up with TRBD1. V shed 5 bases, J shed 8 bases, and the junction held 6 bases outside the gene matches. Germline V gives CDR1 GTSNPN, CDR2 SVGIG (reference sequence). This CDR3 is built from 13 residues.

The V call is TRBV28, the J call TRBJ2-5, with TRBD2 matching 8 bases. Germline CDR1 and CDR2: MDHEN and SYDVKM. The V gene end was trimmed by 3 bases and the J gene end by 6 bases; junction bases not matched to a gene: 9. The CDR3 contains 15 residues. CDR3 sequence: CASSFAGGGRKTQYF. Here the CDR3 DNA reads TGTGCCAGCAGTTTTGCGGGGGGCGGTCGGAAGACCCAGTACTTC.

The chain carries TRBV11-2 and TRBJ1-2, with D maybe TRBD1 (5 bases). V was pared by 4 bases and J by 5 bases, with 14 bases between. The germline CDR1 and CDR2 sequences are SGHAT and FQNNGV. This CDR3 region has 14 residues. The CDR3 protein is CASSSPGGAYGYTF. In nucleotides, the CDR3 is TGTGCCAGCAGCTCTCCCGGCGGGGCGTATGGCTACACCTTC. The variable domain in full, completed from reference TRBV11-2 and TRBJ1-2, reads EAGVAQSPRYKIIEKRQSVAFWCNPISGHATLYWYQQILGQGPKLLIQFQNNGVVDDSQLPKDRFSAERLKGVDSTLKIQPAKLEDSAVYLCASSSPGGAYGYTFGSGTRLTVV.